Presented here are 3 T cell receptor beta chains from one specimen sequenced in a study of yellow fever vaccine responses in identical twins. TCRdb processed the RT-PCR reads anew with MiXCR; each CDR3 protein has one entry. In the table there are about 800 distinct CDR3 sequences, around 85% of which are singletons. The material was T cells from blood (PBMCs), unsorted or a sorted subset (not recorded which), obtained before or after yellow fever vaccination (not recorded which). All receptors derive from a female donor who received the yellow fever vaccine.

This chain uses TRBV9 with TRBJ2-1; D is unclear. Trimming took 0 bases from V and 5 from J, leaving 9 bases between them. Germline values: CDR1 SGDLS, CDR2 YYNGEE. The CDR3 extends over 14 amino acids. CDR3 DNA sequence: TGTGCCAGCAGCGTAGAGCCGCGACACAATGAGCAGTTCTTC. This gives the protein CASSVEPRHNEQFF.

This clonotype was found once. The J gene is TRBJ2-7, the V gene TRBV18, with D unclear. Trimming took 3 bases from V and 2 from J, leaving 8 bases between them. The CDR3 has 13 amino acids. Germline V gene lookup returns CDR1 KGHSH and CDR2 LQKENI. CDR3 amino acids: CASSPRRTYEQYF. The CDR3 nucleotides read TGTGCCAGCTCACCGCGACGGACCTACGAGCAGTACTTC.

This chain uses TRBV6-2 or TRBV6-3 with TRBJ2-3; 9 bases are a match to TRBD1. V shed 2 bases and J 1 base; nucleotides not matched to a gene: 1. The CDR3 has 15 amino acids. Germline V gives CDR1 MNHEY, CDR2 SVGEGT. The CDR3 here is CASSYDRGGTDTQYF. The CDR3 region has the DNA TGTGCCAGCAGTTACGACAGGGGGGGCACAGATACGCAGTATTTT.